The T cell receptor (beta chain) under discussion was sequenced for a study of OX40 agonist ivuxolimab in advanced cancers. Background on the whole study: Ivuxolimab was a fully human IgG2 agonistic monoclonal antibody targeting the costimulatory receptor OX40 (CD134). Intravenous ivuxolimab was administered to patients every 2 weeks at six dose levels: 0.01, 0.1, 0.3, 1.5, 3 and 10 mg/kg. Of the roughly 50 dose-escalation patients, hepatocellular carcinoma was present in roughly 19, melanoma in around 15, renal cell carcinoma in 9 and head and neck cancer in 9. In the dose-escalation cohort, roughly 80% of patients were male, and the mean age was roughly 60 years, with a range of about 23 to 85. Prior anti-PD-1, anti-PD-L1 or anti-CTLA-4 therapy was permitted, and checkpoint inhibitors had been received by roughly 40% of dose-escalation patients. Partial responses occurred in three dose-escalation patients: two with cutaneous melanoma and one with hepatocellular carcinoma. Peripheral TCRbeta sequencing aimed to test whether ivuxolimab altered TCR sequence diversity and caused clonal T-cell expansion. The paper describes the monotherapy dose-escalation part (N of about 52 patients) of the phase I trial of ivuxolimab. General findings and caveats noted by the study authors: At doses from 0.1 to 3.0 mg/kg, clonal expansion was seen in both CD4+ and CD8+ blood T cells between baseline and week 6. After ivuxolimab, expanded clones were on average more numerous among CD8+ T cells than among CD4+ T cells. The antigen specificity of the clonally expanded peripheral T cells was not determined. Low levels of normalized T-cell clonal expansion were also seen in some patients who did not respond. Partial responders in the 0.1-3.0 mg/kg groups had among the lowest normalized peripheral clonal expansion, especially among CD8+ T cells.

Patients with a history of autoimmune disease or receiving systemic immunosuppression were excluded from the trial. In every dose cohort, peripheral blood was drawn for TCR sequencing at baseline, cycle 4 day 1, and cycle 7 day 1. The samples were taken from a phase I, first-in-human, multicenter, open-label dose-escalation trial of ivuxolimab. Adults with locally advanced or metastatic melanoma, renal cell carcinoma, hepatocellular carcinoma or head and neck squamous cell carcinoma were enrolled in the trial. Before TCR sequencing, CD4+ T cells and CD8+ T cells were sorted from peripheral blood as separate populations. In the case of this clone: The target of this receptor is not known. The input lacks base qualities; no much larger clone sits a single base away.

CDR1 MGHRA and CDR2 YSYEKL are derived from the germline V gene. V is shortened by 8 bases, J by 1 base, and the region joining them spans 14 bases. Its CDR3 holds 14 amino acids, cysteine through phenylalanine. The read is trimmed to its CDR3 DNA, 42 bases read in frame from base 1. To sequence the TCRbeta CDR3 region, genomic DNA was isolated from the sorted cells. The immunoSEQ Assay was used for sequencing of TCRbeta CDR3 regions. Here the immuneACCESS table is served through TCRdb, limited to in-frame sequences with V and J called. Missing clones are a known gap in these copies; in checked studies unresolved V genes cover under half, and the rest lacks a known reason. Here the sample has over 50,000 clones; 92% occur a single time. The ten biggest clones cover around 25% of the sample.

The sequencing here drew on CD4+ or CD8+ T cells sorted from blood, taken in a trial of the OX40 agonist ivuxolimab. The sequence joins TRBV4-1 to TRBJ1-1; the D gene remains uncertain. This TCR was sampled from an adult with an advanced solid tumor such as melanoma, head and neck, liver or kidney cancer. The nucleotides are TGCGCCAGCTCCTCAAGCCCGGCGAACACTGAAGCTTTCTTT. This translates into CASSSSPANTEAFF.